This paragraph covers one T cell receptor beta chain sequence. The CDR3 is 11 residues long. The V gene lost 5 bases and the J gene lost 5 bases, with 6 bases spanning the gap. How the authors handled the data: Reference gene primer amplification in the assay estimated nucleated cell counts. The protocol was immunoSEQ multiplex PCR, while the TCRdb copy is restricted to in-frame clones and leaves out a portion. V and J calls and clone size are given by that table; D and trimming were obtained from the DNA. The table lists around 56,000 clones, more than 60% of them singletons. The sample belongs to a study of blood T cell repertoires in COVID-19. Study details: Samples of COVID-19 (acute and convalescent) were obtained from the United States, Italy and Spain. Sample material is recorded as cDNA or gDNA derived from T cells, B-cell-depleted T cells, or PBMCs.

The rearrangement uses TRBV12-3 or TRBV12-4 and TRBJ1-2, with D tentatively TRBD1 (5 bases). This sequence originates from a woman aged 70 to 79 with acute or convalescent COVID-19. What was sequenced was peripheral blood. CDR3 sequence: CASSRGYGYTF. The CDR3 coding sequence is TGTGCCAGCAGTAGGGGTTATGGCTACACCTTC.